This is a list of T cell receptor beta chains from one sample in a study of control samples from healthy donors and cancer patients. Produced via immunoSEQ multiplex PCR; TCRdb's table is partial and in-frame only. Of 140,000 to 150,000 clones in the sample, around 86% were seen once. The sequenced sample consisted of blood. These receptors all stem from a man aged 25 to 40 in good health. Each CDR3 is given with its conserved first and last residue. The D gene is left open where the match is weak. A row's size may be missing; if present it is once, few, many or a size class.

J | V | size | D | length | CDR3 | DNA
TRBJ2-1 | TRBV27 | - | TRBD2 | 14 | CASGLAGVLNEQFF | TGTGCCAGCGGACTAGCGGGAGTTTTGAATGAGCAGTTCTTC
TRBJ2-3 | TRBV5-1 | once | TRBD2 | 17 | CASSSGSSGGAGGTQYF | TGCGCCAGCAGCTCCGGTTCTAGCGGGGGTGCCGGTGGGACGCAGTATTTT
TRBJ2-4 | TRBV19 | - | - | 16 | CASSIPGALAKNIQYF | TGTGCCAGTAGCATCCCGGGCGCTCTAGCCAAAAACATTCAGTACTTC
TRBJ2-7 | TRBV5-1 | - | - | 14 | CASSLGVATYEQYF | TGCGCCAGCAGCTTGGGGGTAGCGACCTACGAGCAGTACTTC
TRBJ1-3 | TRBV2 | few | TRBD1 | 13 | CATRGTTVDTIYF | TGTGCCACCAGGGGGACTACGGTTGACACCATATATTTT
TRBJ2-3 | TRBV9 | - | TRBD2 | 16 | CASSGPRGGGADTQYF | TGTGCCAGCAGCGGACCACGGGGGGGCGGCGCAGATACGCAGTATTTT
TRBJ2-3 | TRBV5-1 | - | - | 13 | CASSSTSTDTQYF | TGCGCCAGCAGCTCCACGAGCACAGATACGCAGTATTTT
TRBJ2-1 | TRBV2 | - | - | 13 | CASSRGPNNEQFF | TGTGCCAGCAGCCGGGGACCGAACAATGAGCAGTTCTTC
TRBJ2-3 | TRBV6-5 | - | - | 13 | CASLLDHTDTQYF | TGTGCCAGCCTCTTGGATCACACAGATACGCAGTATTTT
TRBJ1-6 | TRBV4-3 | - | - | 17 | CASSHLDYQGDNSPLHF | TGCGCCAGCAGCCACCTGGACTACCAAGGTGATAATTCACCCCTCCACTTT
TRBJ2-3 | TRBV5-1 | - | TRBD2 | 15 | CASSISGASTDTQYF | TGCGCCAGCAGCATTAGCGGGGCTAGCACAGATACGCAGTATTTT
TRBJ1-2 | TRBV7-2 | - | - | 15 | CASSLGPASNYGYTF | TGTGCCAGCAGCCTGGGGCCCGCCTCTAACTATGGCTACACCTTC
TRBJ2-7 | TRBV7-8 | - | - | 16 | CASSSYKGQLEYEQYF | TGTGCCAGCAGCTCCTATAAAGGACAATTAGAGTACGAGCAGTACTTC
TRBJ2-1 | TRBV4-3 | once | TRBD2 | 15 | CASSQDSGAYNEQFF | TGCGCCAGCAGCCAAGATAGCGGGGCCTACAATGAGCAGTTCTTC
TRBJ2-2 | TRBV5-4 | - | - | 14 | CASSSGTYTGELFF | TGTGCCAGCAGCTCAGGGACTTACACCGGGGAGCTGTTTTTT
TRBJ2-3 | TRBV7-9 | - | - | 17 | CASRPLLKTPSTDTQYF | TGTGCCAGCAGGCCACTCCTAAAGACGCCCAGCACAGATACGCAGTATTTT
TRBJ2-1 | TRBV6-2/TRBV6-3 | - | - | 13 | CASSYLGVDEQFF | TGTGCCAGCAGTTACTTAGGGGTCGATGAGCAGTTCTTC
TRBJ2-7 | TRBV5-4 | - | - | 14 | CASSKDGASYEQYF | TGTGCCAGCAGCAAGGACGGCGCGTCCTACGAGCAGTACTTC
TRBJ2-1 | TRBV2 | - | TRBD2 | 15 | CASSDLAGGRGEQFF | TGTGCCAGCAGTGATTTGGCGGGGGGGCGCGGTGAGCAGTTCTTC
TRBJ2-2 | TRBV18 | - | TRBD2 | 16 | CASSPNAGGNTGELFF | TGTGCCAGCTCACCAAACGCGGGGGGAAACACCGGGGAGCTGTTTTTT
TRBJ2-5 | TRBV19 | - | - | 13 | CASTQGTGETQYF | TGTGCCAGTACCCAGGGGACTGGGGAGACCCAGTACTTC
TRBJ2-2 | TRBV12-3/TRBV12-4 | - | TRBD1 | 13 | CASGTGNTGELFF | TGTGCCAGCGGGACAGGGAACACCGGGGAGCTGTTTTTT
TRBJ1-3 | TRBV30 | - | - | 13 | CAWSVGHGNTIYF | TGTGCCTGGAGTGTGGGTCATGGAAACACCATATATTTT
TRBJ2-2 | TRBV5-4 | - | - | 15 | CASRVAGLNTGELFF | TGTGCCAGCAGAGTTGCGGGACTTAACACCGGGGAGCTGTTTTTT
TRBJ2-7 | TRBV7-2 | - | - | 14 | CASSLAAGTYEQYF | TGTGCCAGCAGCTTAGCGGCCGGAACCTACGAGCAGTACTTC
TRBJ1-2 | TRBV12-3/TRBV12-4 | - | - | 13 | CASSLGGKRGYTF | TGTGCCAGCAGTTTGGGGGGGAAAAGAGGCTACACCTTC
TRBJ2-1 | TRBV4-3 | - | - | 17 | CASSQDVERSSYNEQFF | TGCGCCAGCAGCCAAGATGTCGAGCGTAGCTCCTACAATGAGCAGTTCTTC
TRBJ2-3 | TRBV11-3 | few | - | 17 | CASRYTWGSGIPDTQYF | TGTGCCAGCAGATATACCTGGGGGTCGGGGATCCCAGATACGCAGTATTTT
TRBJ2-5 | TRBV19 | - | - | 17 | CASSIDVTALNGETQYF | TGTGCCAGTAGTATAGATGTCACGGCCCTGAACGGGGAGACCCAGTACTTC
TRBJ2-7 | TRBV5-1 | - | TRBD2 | 15 | CASSFETSGSYEQYF | TGCGCCAGCAGCTTTGAAACTAGCGGGAGCTACGAGCAGTACTTC
TRBJ1-5 | TRBV2 | once | TRBD1 | 15 | CASSKLQGAGQPQHF | TGTGCCAGCAGCAAATTGCAGGGGGCTGGTCAGCCCCAGCATTTT
TRBJ2-1 | TRBV7-8 | - | - | 13 | CASSFQASRLQFF | TGTGCCAGCAGCTTTCAGGCTAGTCGGCTCCAGTTCTTC
TRBJ2-7 | TRBV19 | once | - | 14 | CASSPGPGLVEQYF | TGTGCCAGTAGCCCCGGGCCCGGTCTGGTCGAGCAGTACTTC
TRBJ2-7 | TRBV19 | - | TRBD2 | 15 | CASSIVPGGRYEQYF | TGTGCCAGTAGTATAGTACCGGGAGGGCGCTACGAGCAGTACTTC
TRBJ1-4 | TRBV2 | - | TRBD1 | 13 | CASSARDSEKLFF | TGTGCCAGCAGTGCCCGGGACAGTGAAAAACTGTTTTTT